The TCR beta chain under discussion was sequenced for a study of blood T cells in healthy people across ages. Study results and limitations: The authors considered diversity estimates from one million T cells to be underestimates. The recorded TCR beta diversity per million T cells decreased in a roughly linear manner with age. Using unsorted PBMCs precluded a conclusive naive versus antigen-experienced comparison.

With 0 bases removed from V and 0 bases from J, the gap between germline ends came to 12 bases. The CDR3 is 16 amino acids. CDR1 and CDR2 (germline): SGHKS, YYEKEE (reference sequence). Primers used in a second PCR of roughly 6 to 11 cycles were a sample-barcoded 5' primer and a J-beta primer mix. TCRdb itself ran the 5' RACE reads through MiXCR, one entry per CDR3 protein. The repertoire holds hundreds of thousands of distinct CDR3 sequences, with 35% to 40% as singletons. About this clonotype itself: Its antigen is unknown.

The sequenced sample was blood. The source of this sequence is a man aged 18 to 30 in good health. The chain uses TRBV5-5 and TRBJ1-1; a weak D match, TRBD1 (5 bases). This CDR3 reads CASSLGDGTLNTEAFF. CDR3 coding DNA: TGTGCCAGCAGCTTGGGGGACGGAACTCTGAACACTGAAGCTTTCTTT.